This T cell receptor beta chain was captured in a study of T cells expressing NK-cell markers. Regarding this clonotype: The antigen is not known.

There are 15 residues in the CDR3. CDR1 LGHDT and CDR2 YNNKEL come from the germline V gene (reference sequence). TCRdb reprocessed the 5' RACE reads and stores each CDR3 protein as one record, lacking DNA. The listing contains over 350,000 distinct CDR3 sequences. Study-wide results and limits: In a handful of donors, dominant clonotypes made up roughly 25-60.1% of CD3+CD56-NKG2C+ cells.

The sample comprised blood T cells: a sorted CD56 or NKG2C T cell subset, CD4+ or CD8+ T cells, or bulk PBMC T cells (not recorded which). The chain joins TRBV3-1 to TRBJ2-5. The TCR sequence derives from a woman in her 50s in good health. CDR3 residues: CASSQDLATYQTQYF.